This T cell receptor beta chain was found in a study of shared clonotypes between healthy human individuals. Study-wide findings and caveats: Relative to clonotypes present in all four donors, those not shared had lower generation probabilities.

The V end lost 1 base, the J end lost 7 bases, and 14 bases lay between the germline ends. This CDR3 has 14 residues. Germline V CDR1 and CDR2: SGHRS, YFSETQ. In replicate PCRs of sorted subsets, roughly 200 ng DNA, approximately 30,000 T cell genomes, was used. Sequencing used immunoSEQ multiplex PCR; TCRdb keeps in-frame clones, though not all of them. The sample lists 2 million to 3 million clones, approximately 93% occurring once. Turning to this clone: The antigen is undetermined.

The sequenced material came from naive CD4+ T cells from PBMCs. Noted subset: CD45RA+ positively selected. J is TRBJ2-5 and V is TRBV5-1, with D perhaps matching TRBD1 or TRBD2 (5 bases each). This TCR derives from a young man in good health. Some clones in this sample may be carry-over from other donors' samples. The CDR3 DNA sequence: TGCGCCAGCAGCTTGCCGGGGCAAAGGGGGACCCAGTACTTC. This codes for CASSLPGQRGTQYF.